This T cell receptor (beta chain) was observed in a study of T cell repertoires in cytomegalovirus infection. The wider study: A matching HLA type, together with CMV infection, was signaled by public TCR beta signatures.

CDR3 length: 14 amino acids. V was trimmed by 1 base and J by 6 bases, leaving 10 bases between them. On this clonotype itself: No antigen is known for it.

MiXCR, applied by TCRdb to the reads, yields one record per CDR3 protein. This table has roughly 860,000 distinct CDR3 sequences, 32% appearing once. Study results and caveats: The ex vivo response was dominated by HLA-C-restricted CMV-specific TCR beta clonotypes. Cumulative frequency of public TCR beta families picked out carriers of CMV plus the relevant HLA.

The input for sequencing was cultured CD8+ T cells from PBMCs, taken from culture after CMV antigen stimulation. The TCR comes from a human donor in good health (CMV status not recorded). Some clones in this sample may be carry-over from other donors' samples. The V gene is TRBV12-3 or TRBV12-4, the J gene TRBJ2-1; no reliable D call. The CDR3 DNA follows: TGTGCCAGCAGTTTAGTTCGACTCACCAATGAGCAGTTCTTC. Translation: CASSLVRLTNEQFF.